The entry below gives a single TCR beta chain sequence along with its context. Its antigen remains undetermined. One base away there is no much larger clone; base qualities are not given. Genomic DNA was isolated from the sorted cells so that the TCRbeta CDR3 region could be sequenced. TCRbeta CDR3 regions were sequenced using the immunoSEQ Assay. TCRdb carries this immuneACCESS record with in-frame sequences only. Its versions omit some clonotypes, under half of them owing to an unresolved V gene in the studies checked, with the rest unexplained. This sample holds about 16,000 clones; almost 85% were observed only once. The biggest ten clones account for around three quarters of the sample. The trial excluded patients who had a history of autoimmune disease or were on systemic immunosuppression. Peripheral blood for TCR sequencing was drawn from every dose cohort at baseline, at cycle 4 day 1 and at cycle 7 day 1. Samples were obtained from an open-label, multicenter, first-in-human phase I dose-escalation trial of ivuxolimab. The trial enrolled adults with locally advanced or metastatic head and neck squamous cell, hepatocellular, melanoma or renal cell carcinoma. CD4+ and CD8+ T cells were sorted separately from peripheral blood before TCR sequencing.

This entry belongs to a study of OX40 agonist ivuxolimab in advanced cancers. Regarding the complete study: Ivuxolimab was a fully human IgG2 agonistic monoclonal antibody targeting the costimulatory receptor OX40 (CD134). Patients were allowed to have had prior anti-PD-1, anti-PD-L1 or anti-CTLA-4 therapy, and 30% to 40% of the dose-escalation patients had previously received checkpoint inhibitors. The paper describes the monotherapy dose-escalation part (N ≈ 52 patients) of the phase I trial of ivuxolimab. Of the 50 to 55 dose-escalation patients, hepatocellular carcinoma was present in approximately 20, melanoma in roughly 15, renal cell carcinoma in 9 and head and neck cancer in 9. Intravenous ivuxolimab was administered to patients every 2 weeks at six dose levels: 0.01, 0.1, 0.3, 1.5, 3 and 10 mg/kg. The point of sequencing TCRbeta in the periphery was to test whether ivuxolimab changed TCR sequence diversity and drove clonal T-cell expansion. In the dose-escalation cohort, approximately 82% of patients were male, and the mean age was 60 years with a range of about 20 to 80. Partial responses were achieved by three dose-escalation patients, of whom one had hepatocellular carcinoma and two had cutaneous melanoma.

Paper-wide results and their limitations: Antigen specificity was not determined for the clonally expanded peripheral T cells. In the 0.1-3.0 mg/kg groups, partial responders were among the patients with the lowest normalized peripheral clonal expansion, particularly in CD8+ T cells. On average, CD8+ T cells showed more expanded clones than CD4+ T cells after ivuxolimab. Low levels of normalized T-cell clonal expansion were also shown by some nonresponding patients. At doses of 0.1 to 3.0 mg/kg, clonal expansion of both CD4+ and CD8+ blood T cells was observed from baseline to week 6.

Clipping removes 6 bases from V and 3 bases from J, with 4 as the unmatched junction base count. The CDR1 and CDR2 encoded by the germline V gene (reference sequence) are MNHEY and SMNVEV. The cysteine opens and the phenylalanine closes a CDR3 of 15 amino acids. This entry keeps only the CDR3 DNA: 45 bases, framed from base 1. This sequence originates from an adult with an advanced solid tumor such as melanoma, head and neck, liver or kidney cancer. The source was CD4+ or CD8+ T cells sorted from blood, collected in a trial of the OX40 agonist ivuxolimab. The chain employs TRBV27 and TRBJ2-7, with 14 bases in between that match TRBD2. The sequenced DNA: TGTGCCAGCAGAGGGACTAGCGGGGGAGACTACGAGCAGTACTTC. This is translated as CASRGTSGGDYEQYF.